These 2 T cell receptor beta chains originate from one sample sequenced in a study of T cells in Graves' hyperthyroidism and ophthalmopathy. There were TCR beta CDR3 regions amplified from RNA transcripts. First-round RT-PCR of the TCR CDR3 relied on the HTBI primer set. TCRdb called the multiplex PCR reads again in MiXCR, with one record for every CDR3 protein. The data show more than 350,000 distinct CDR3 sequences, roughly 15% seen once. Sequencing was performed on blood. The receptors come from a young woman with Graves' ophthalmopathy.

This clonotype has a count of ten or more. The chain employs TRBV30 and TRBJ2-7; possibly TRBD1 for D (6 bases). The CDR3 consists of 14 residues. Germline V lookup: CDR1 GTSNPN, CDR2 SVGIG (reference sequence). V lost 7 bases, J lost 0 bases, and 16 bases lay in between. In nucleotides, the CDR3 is TGTGCCTCAGCTCAGGGGATGGGCTCCTACGAGCAGTACTTC. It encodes CASAQGMGSYEQYF.

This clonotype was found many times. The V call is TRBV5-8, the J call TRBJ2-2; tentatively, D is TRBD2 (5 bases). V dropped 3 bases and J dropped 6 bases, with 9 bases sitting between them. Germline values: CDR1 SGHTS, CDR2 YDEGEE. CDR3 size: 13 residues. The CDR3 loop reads CASSSPGAGELFF. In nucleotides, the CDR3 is TGTGCCAGCAGCTCGCCCGGGGCCGGGGAGCTGTTTTTT.